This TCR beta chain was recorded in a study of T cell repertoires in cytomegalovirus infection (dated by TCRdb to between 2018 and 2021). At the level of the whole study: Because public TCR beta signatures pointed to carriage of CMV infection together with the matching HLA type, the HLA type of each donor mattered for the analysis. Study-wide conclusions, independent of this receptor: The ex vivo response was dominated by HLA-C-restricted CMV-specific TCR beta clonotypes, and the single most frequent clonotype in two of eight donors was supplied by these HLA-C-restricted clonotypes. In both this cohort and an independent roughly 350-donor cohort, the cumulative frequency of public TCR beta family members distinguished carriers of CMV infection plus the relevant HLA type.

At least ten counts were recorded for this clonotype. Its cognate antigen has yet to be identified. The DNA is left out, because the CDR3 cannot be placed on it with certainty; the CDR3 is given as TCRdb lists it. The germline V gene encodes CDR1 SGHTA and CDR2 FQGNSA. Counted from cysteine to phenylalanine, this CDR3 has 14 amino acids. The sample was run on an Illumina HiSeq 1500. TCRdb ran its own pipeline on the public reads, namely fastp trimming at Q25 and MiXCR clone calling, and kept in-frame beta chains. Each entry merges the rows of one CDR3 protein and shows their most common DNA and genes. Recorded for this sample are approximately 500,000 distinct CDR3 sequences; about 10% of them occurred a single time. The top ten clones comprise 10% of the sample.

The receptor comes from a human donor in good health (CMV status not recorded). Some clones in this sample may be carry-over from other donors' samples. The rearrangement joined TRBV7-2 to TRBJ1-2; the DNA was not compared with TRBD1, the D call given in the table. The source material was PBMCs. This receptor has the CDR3 CASILGTGDYGYTF.